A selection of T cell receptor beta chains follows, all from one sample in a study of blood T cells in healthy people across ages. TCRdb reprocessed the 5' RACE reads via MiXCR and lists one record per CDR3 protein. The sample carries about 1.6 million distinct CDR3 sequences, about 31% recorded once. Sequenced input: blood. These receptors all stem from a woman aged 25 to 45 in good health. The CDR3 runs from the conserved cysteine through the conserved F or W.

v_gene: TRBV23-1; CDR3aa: CASSQCLAGPSYNEQFF
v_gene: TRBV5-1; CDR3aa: CASSPASGESDTQYF
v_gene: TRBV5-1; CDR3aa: CASSSELRLGETQYF
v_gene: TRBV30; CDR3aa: CAWSGLAGKETQYF
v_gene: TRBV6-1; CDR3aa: CASTVTGQALSYEQYF
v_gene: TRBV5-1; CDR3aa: CASSREGRGLQETQYF
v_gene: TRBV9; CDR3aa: CASSAGILRGELFF
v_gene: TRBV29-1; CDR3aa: CSAEGGAGPRNGELFF
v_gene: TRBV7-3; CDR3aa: CASSLLAENTGELFF
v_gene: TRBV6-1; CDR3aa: CASSRRLGGSGTGDEQFF
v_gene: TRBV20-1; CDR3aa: CSASGLAGGPHEQYF
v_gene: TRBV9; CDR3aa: CASSEQGARTDTQYF
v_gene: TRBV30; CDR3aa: CAWSSYTEAFF
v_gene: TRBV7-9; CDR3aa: CASSKVREQFF
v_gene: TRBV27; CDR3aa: CASSSISVSSYNEQFF
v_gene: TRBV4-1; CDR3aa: CASSHLPAHEQYF
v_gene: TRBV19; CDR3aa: CASSWLGASLYEQYF
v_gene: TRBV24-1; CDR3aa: CATSDFVHEQFF
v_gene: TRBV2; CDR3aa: CASKPVGQGSYEQYF
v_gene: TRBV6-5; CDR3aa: CASSPFGQGNWYGYTF
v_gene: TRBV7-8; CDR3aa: CASSLGLAGGGSYEQYF
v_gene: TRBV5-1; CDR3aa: CASSLGGLAGDEQFF
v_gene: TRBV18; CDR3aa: CASSPGTRKETWYF
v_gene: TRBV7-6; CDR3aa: CASSSGGGGSQYEQYF
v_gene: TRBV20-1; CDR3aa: CSALAGGYDTQYF
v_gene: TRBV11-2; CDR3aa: CASSLDILGTDTQYF
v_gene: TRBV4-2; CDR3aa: CASSPLTGAVGEETQYF
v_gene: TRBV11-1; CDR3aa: CASSPPGRGPTEQFF
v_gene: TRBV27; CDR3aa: CASSSRPQSSYEQYF
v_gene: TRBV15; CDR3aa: CATSTSPTSGGTYEQYF
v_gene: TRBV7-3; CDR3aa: CASSLRTGGNYGYTF
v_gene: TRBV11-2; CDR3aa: CASSFADPRPLNTQYF
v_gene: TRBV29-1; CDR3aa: CSVDGRASTDTQYF
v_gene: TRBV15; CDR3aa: CATSRGLAGTGEQYF
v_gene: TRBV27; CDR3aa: CASSKGTSGRGMQFF
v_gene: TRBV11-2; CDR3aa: CASRPTERGGGELFF
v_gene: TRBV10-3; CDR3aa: CAISDGTKGGEQYF
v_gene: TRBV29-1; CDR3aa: CSVVKGTGNEQYF
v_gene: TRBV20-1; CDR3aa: CSANGVGLAESSYEQYF
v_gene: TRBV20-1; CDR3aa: CSARSPTTNEKLFF
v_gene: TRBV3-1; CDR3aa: CASSHAGTRVVEQYF
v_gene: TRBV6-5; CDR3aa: CASSYVSGSTDTQYF
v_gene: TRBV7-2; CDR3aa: CASSPGTGGARETQYF
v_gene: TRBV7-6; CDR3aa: CASSSASAGNLQETQYF